The rows below give T cell receptor beta chains drawn from one sample of a study of blood T cell repertoires in COVID-19. Profiled with immunoSEQ multiplex PCR; TCRdb holds only in-frame clones, not every one. The sample comprises a few hundred thousand clones, 89% of which are singletons, and roughly an eighth rests with the top ten. The sample taken for sequencing was peripheral blood. The receptors shown here come from an older woman with acute or convalescent COVID-19. Both conserved end residues are part of each CDR3. The order of the fields is clone size, D gene, V gene, J gene, CDR3 DNA, CDR3 protein. The D gene is left open where the match is weak. Clone size is stated in some rows and not others, as once, few, many or a class when expanded.

once,TRBD1,TRBV27,TRBJ2-7,TGTGCCAGCACCCCTCTGGGGACAGGGGAAAACGAGCAGTACTTC,CASTPLGTGENEQYF
-,TRBD1,TRBV19,TRBJ1-4,TGTGCCAGCAGTACGGCTCGGACAGGGGGCGCCGGACTGTTTTTT,CASSTARTGGAGLFF
-,-,TRBV7-8,TRBJ1-2,TGTGCCAGCAGCTTATTGGACACGGGCTATGGCTACACCTTC,CASSLLDTGYGYTF
once,-,TRBV28,TRBJ2-1,TGTGCCAGCAGTTTATATACAAAGTACAATGAGCAGTTCTTC,CASSLYTKYNEQFF
-,-,TRBV27,TRBJ2-3,TGTGCCAGCGGACGTAGCGTAATCACAGATACGCAGTATTTT,CASGRSVITDTQYF
-,TRBD1,TRBV2,TRBJ1-5,TGTGCCAGCAGTGAGGGGACAGACTCCACAATGGTACCCCAGCATTTT,CASSEGTDSTMVPQHF
-,TRBD2,TRBV6-2/TRBV6-3,TRBJ2-1,TGTGCCAGCAGTTACCTAGGCGGGGGGTACAATGAGCAGTTCTTC,CASSYLGGGYNEQFF
-,TRBD2,TRBV4-2,TRBJ2-5,TGTGCCAGCAGCCAAGAGGCGTCTAGCGGGAGTCGGGAGACCCAGTACTTC,CASSQEASSGSRETQYF
once,TRBD2,TRBV4-2,TRBJ2-1,TGTGCCAGCAGCCAAGAAGCGGGAGGGAACAATGAGCAGTTCTTC,CASSQEAGGNNEQFF
-,TRBD1,TRBV5-1,TRBJ1-5,TGCGCCAGCAGCCCAGACAGGGGGGACAATCAGCCCCAGCATTTT,CASSPDRGDNQPQHF